This T cell receptor (beta chain) appears in the sequencing data of a study of cytomegalovirus exposure and HLA in healthy donors (dated by TCRdb to 2015 to 2018). In terms of the full investigation: An earlier analysis of 587 of the donors reported around 280 Gb of sequence data and 117 million unique TCR beta sequences obtained from roughly 170 million T cells. Approximately 300 gigabases of sequencing data and around 85 million unique TCR sequences made up an early release that covered approximately 650 HLA-typed donors. Of the roughly 400 genotyped donors, over 70% fell in the genetic ancestry cluster associated with self-reported Caucasian donors. The study was designed to test whether signatures of past pathogen exposure could be identified by cataloging public T cell receptors. The study profiled the T cell repertoires of 500 to 800 subjects by immunosequencing and related them to cytomegalovirus serostatus. A separate validation cohort of more than 100 different subjects was used in addition to the 666-subject first cohort. To predict cytomegalovirus infection status, the study combined high-throughput TCR immunosequencing, statistical association of individual TCRs with disease status, and machine learning. A later analysis re-analyzed previously published TCR beta repertoires from roughly 630 donors and added high-resolution HLA genotyping to study TCR occurrence patterns. In the later analysis, no new phenotypic data were used to find candidate immune exposures; instead, reliance was placed on TCR beta sequences and their occurrence across donors. An earlier analysis of roughly 580 of the donors used high-throughput TCR beta sequencing to judge whether each TCR beta V gene segment behaved as functional or pseudogenic. Donor age, sex, ethnicity and CMV serostatus were compiled alongside the repertoire data. Genome-wide SNP genotypes for about 60% of the roughly 670 donors were used in a later genetic analysis, which treated that subset as a discovery cohort. All discovery cohort repertoires had been generated on a single sequencing platform. Both class I and class II loci were covered by HLA typing, at four-digit resolution. Typing coverage differed by locus: A, B, C, DRB1 and DQB1 were typed in roughly 629-640 donors, DQA1 in around 500, DPA1 in nearly 610, and DPB1 in 450 to 490. Five DR-DQ haplotypes were handled as single units for association and clustering, since linkage in the cohort was strong. Across some 400 genotyped donors of the cohort, an average of about 200,000 unique TCR beta nucleotide sequences per donor were sequenced, and around 19% of those sequences were non-productive. The paper's findings and limits, for the study overall: In a later analysis, HLA-associated TCR beta chains showed more clonal expansion and lower generation probabilities than non-associated chains that were equally common. Only TCR beta chains were sequenced in this cohort, and the absence of alpha or paired-chain data limited detectable features. Because HLA typing was unavailable for some donors at each locus, only the typed subset was used in association tests. An association between a missense DCLRE1C variant and V-gene and J-gene trimming of TCR beta chains was found in a later genetic analysis and replicated in an independent cohort. The study gave a list of 150 to 200 TCR beta chains associated with cytomegalovirus. In a later analysis, several top co-occurrence clusters were reported to appear linked to parvovirus B19, influenza, CMV and Epstein-Barr virus. The presence/absence analyses assumed that sequencing depth was roughly uniform across donors, and that assumption may not be true. Strong co-occurrence of HLA alleles, especially DR and DQ, made assigning TCR associations to individual alleles difficult. Broadly in line with IMGT annotations, most TCR beta V segments showed up in productive rearrangements about 87% or about 30% of the time in an earlier analysis of about 500 of the donors. A further reported finding was that TCR beta sequences accurately predicted the HLA-A and HLA-B alleles for most subjects in the first cohort. In a later analysis, 16,951 TCR beta sequences were associated with specific HLA alleles at a false discovery rate of 0.05. Most TCR sequences were observed very rarely across donors, whereas some public TCRs were present in many individuals. Linkage disequilibrium might explain the correlated functional status among segregating V segments, but an unknown experimental factor could not be excluded. Cytomegalovirus status was reported to be diagnosed by the classifier with high specificity and sensitivity in both the original and validation cohorts. A cluster of highly shared sequence variants was judged likely to represent a technical artifact of the sequencing pipeline. For the cohort, immune exposure information was limited to CMV serostatus. In a later analysis, the rate of TCR association differed among HLA loci, with DRB1 alleles having the most associated TCRs and HLA-C alleles having the fewest. According to the authors, the approach could potentially be generalized to other disease states and immunological phenotypes. The earlier analysis of 450 to 700 of the donors excluded approximately 17 rarely observed V segments, including chromosome 9 orphons, because counts were too low. According to a later analysis, most CMV-associated TCR beta chains appeared to be HLA-restricted, and the HLA associations seemed to be driven largely by CMV exposure. A later genetic analysis reported fewer N-insertions in productive TCRs among donors in an Asian-associated ancestry cluster than the roughly 700-donor mean. In vitro tests confirmed that three of the cytomegalovirus-associated TCR beta chains recognize cytomegalovirus antigens. Some IMGT-functional V segments, including TRBV6-2 and TRBV6-3, could not be distinguished by the 87-base-pair reads and were therefore excluded.

Library creation used the immunoSEQ multiplex PCR assay. For the multiplex PCR, a mixture combining 60 forward primers for TCR Vbeta segments and 13 reverse primers for TCR Jbeta segments was used. Amplification of the CDR3 region of rearranged TCR beta genes was performed with a multiplex PCR assay on genomic DNA. On the Illumina HiSeq System, the amplified TCR beta libraries were sequenced as 87-base-pair reads. From the authors' description of their analysis: A later analysis tallied roughly 80 million unique TCR beta chains across the roughly 610 repertoires, and approximately 11 million of those chains were shared by two or more donors. Raw reads were error-corrected and collapsed into unique sequences by a nearest-neighbor algorithm in which closely related sequences were merged to remove PCR and sequencing errors. V, D and J gene segments were assigned by aligning CDR3 sequences to IMGT reference sequences. For a sequence to be retained, a match of at least six nucleotides was required to both a V gene segment and a J gene segment. Rearrangements were called productive when the CDR3 lacked stop codons and stayed in frame with V and J; all others were non-productive. CDR3 was defined by IMGT convention, running from the second conserved V-encoded cysteine to the conserved J-encoded phenylalanine. In an earlier analysis of some 550 of the donors, sequences lacking an unambiguous match to a single V gene segment were excluded. In an earlier analysis of approximately 590 of the donors, V segments were called functional above 56.7% productive rearrangements and were called segregating when the between-donor standard deviation exceeded 5%. To diagnose cytomegalovirus status from the catalog of TCR beta chain sequences, a statistical classification framework was built. In a later analysis, TCR nucleotide sequences were compared against IMGT/GENE-DB human TR gene sequences so that V and J genes could be assigned. The TCRdist pipeline was used in a later analysis to assign CDR3 sequences and most-parsimonious VDJ recombination scenarios. In a later analysis, each TCR beta chain was defined by its CDR3 amino acid sequence together with its V-gene family, and reads without a unique V-gene family were excluded. To address suspected cross-contamination and a sequencing artifact, a later analysis removed roughly 640 highly shared, low-generation-probability nucleotide sequences. A later analysis calculated a clonal expansion index for each public chain from normalized within-repertoire ranks of inferred template counts. A later analysis computed generation probabilities with a VDJ recombination model fitted to out-of-frame rearrangements, and checked the results against IGoR. In a later analysis, hypergeometric tests were used to score TCR-TCR, TCR-HLA and TCR-CMV co-occurrence, with a repertoire-size bias correction applied to TCR pairs. To estimate false discovery rates, a later analysis permuted the HLA or CMV assignments 20 times. In a later analysis, co-occurring TCRs were grouped using DBSCAN, and TCRdist sequence similarity was added for clustering within HLA-allele-positive subsets. Co-occurrence clustering excluded repertoires with fewer than 30,000 or more than 120,000 public chains, plus five with anomalous nucleotide sharing. This is the immuneACCESS table as TCRdb keeps it, with only in-frame sequences that have V and J called. A part of the clones is gone; compared with another copy, unresolved V genes explain less than half, and the rest is unexplained. That table gives V, J and clone size, and the DNA gave D and trimming. The sample table holds over 100,000 clones, of which roughly 68% were seen once. Jointly, the top ten make up around 9% of the sample.

The cohort comprised 666 healthy bone marrow donors. All cohort members were sampled while nominally healthy, although unrecorded immune exposures were likely present. The donor was CMV seropositive and belonged to the group of about 290 seropositive cohort members. Each donor provided a peripheral blood sample, and peripheral blood mononuclear cells were used for TCR beta sequencing. Genomic DNA extraction from the blood cell samples was performed with the Qiagen DNeasy Blood Extraction Kit. Reading from cysteine to phenylalanine, the CDR3 counts 16 amino acids. Left in the record is the CDR3 DNA by itself, 48 bases read in frame from the first base. This clone was found once. The antigen it binds to is not known. No much larger clonotype is one base removed from it; base qualities were not supplied.

Sample: PBMCs. This clonotype originated in a man in his thirties or forties in good health and CMV-seropositive. The chain is made from TRBV21-1 and TRBJ1-5; TRBD1 is taken as the D call from the table, unchecked against the DNA. TRBV21-1 is listed as a pseudogene. Here the CDR3 is given as CASSKVGTSSNQPQHF. The bases read TGTGCCAGCAGCAAGGTTGGGACATCTAGCAATCAGCCCCAGCATTTT.